The TCR beta chain under discussion was sequenced for a study of T cells expressing NK-cell markers. Broader study findings: Dominant NKG2C+ clonotypes were found to form about 1.0-7.0% of CD8+ T cells in a handful of donors.

For each CDR3 protein, TCRdb gives one entry from its re-call of the 5' RACE reads, without DNA. The table lists about 380,000 distinct CDR3 sequences. CDR1 and CDR2 from the germline V gene are DFQATT and SNEGSKA (reference sequence). The CDR3 is 15 residues long. Turning to this clonotype: Its cognate antigen is unknown.

The chain carries TRBV20-1 and TRBJ1-5; the D gene TCRdb calls, TRBD1, cannot be checked with no DNA. The sequenced material came from blood T cells: a sorted CD56 or NKG2C T cell subset, CD4+ or CD8+ T cells, or bulk PBMC T cells (not recorded which). This sequence originates from a man aged 18-70 years in good health. CDR3 protein: CSARGQGKANQPQHF.